Here is one T cell receptor (beta chain) with its context. The antigen is not known. The CDR3 contains 14 residues. In germline, CDR1 is MNHEY, CDR2 SMNVEV (reference sequence). TRB was amplified by touch-down multiplex PCR, primer pools A and B combined. TCRdb reprocessed the multiplex PCR reads and stores each CDR3 protein as one record, lacking DNA. This sample's table reports approximately 8,000 distinct CDR3 sequences. This entry comes from a study of T cell clusters in autoimmune cytopenias. In the study overall: Per sample, median TRB depth was approximately 47,000 reads, yielding a median roughly 2,000 distinct clonotypes.

Roughly 38,000 genome equivalents of blood DNA were amplified for TRB. Study-level points and caveats: Primary autoimmune cytopenia patients seemingly lacked the physiological T cell clusters found in healthy donors.

Sequencing input: peripheral blood. The V and J genes are TRBV27 and TRBJ2-7; as DNA is missing, the TRBD1 call by TCRdb cannot be tested. This TCR was recovered from a human donor with an autoimmune cytopenia or autoimmune hepatitis (not recorded which). The CDR3 is CASSVSGVIYEQYF.